These 23 T cell receptor beta chains originate from one sample sequenced in a study of T cell clonotyping in hematopoietic cell transplantation. Profiling relied on immunoSEQ multiplex PCR, and the TCRdb table lists in-frame clones only, not all of them. The data show 65,000 to 80,000 clones, about 96% seen once. The time point is: recipient sample about 28 days before transplant, after cytoreduction. This specimen consisted of peripheral blood mononuclear cells, obtained before stem cell transplant. The receptors were gathered from a woman between 50 and 59 years old with acute myeloid leukemia. Some clones in this sample may be carry-over from other donors' samples.

V gene TRBV9 combines with J gene TRBJ2-1, with a tentative D call TRBD1 (5 bases). The CDR3 has 16 amino acids. The V end was cut by 0 bases, the J end by 0 bases, with 10 bases between. From germline, CDR1 is SGDLS and CDR2 YYNGEE. The CDR3 DNA reads as TGTGCCAGCAGCGTAGCAGAAGGGGCCTCCTACAATGAGCAGTTCTTC. Protein sequence: CASSVAEGASYNEQFF.

The chain couples TRBV9 to TRBJ2-7; D might be TRBD2 (6 bases). Trimming took off 3 bases at V and 4 bases at J, with 17 bases between the two ends. The CDR3 has 15 residues. Germline V gives CDR1 SGDLS, CDR2 YYNGEE. The CDR3 is CASSAEGSPAYEQYF. As DNA, the CDR3 is TGTGCCAGCAGCGCGGAGGGGTCTCCCGCTTACGAGCAGTACTTC.

The J gene is TRBJ1-6, the V gene TRBV27; no definite D call. V was pared by 4 bases and J by 7 bases, with 14 bases between. This CDR3 comprises 15 residues. Germline lookup yields CDR1 MNHEY and CDR2 SMNVEV (reference sequence). CDR3 amino acids: CASSSGLTQNSPLHF. CDR3 coding DNA: TGTGCCAGCAGTTCCGGCCTCACCCAAAATTCACCCCTCCACTTT.

The V gene is TRBV29-1, the J gene TRBJ1-1, with D hard to call. This CDR3 comprises 11 residues. Germline V gene sequence: CDR1 SQVTM, CDR2 ANQGSEA. The ends were cut back, 7 bases at V and 2 bases at J, with 8 bases in the middle. The CDR3 sequence: CSGTVNTEAFF. For the CDR3, the DNA is TGCAGCGGTACCGTAAACACTGAAGCTTTCTTT.

V is TRBV29-1 and J is TRBJ2-5; TRBD2 is a possible D gene (6 bases). The CDR3 is 15 residues long. CDR1 and CDR2 from the germline V gene are SQVTM and ANQGSEA. V was cut by 4 bases and J by 1 base, with 16 bases left in between. CDR3 sequence: CSVADPWDFQETQYF. The CDR3 DNA reads as TGCAGCGTTGCCGACCCCTGGGACTTCCAAGAGACCCAGTACTTC.

The chain carries TRBV5-1 and TRBJ2-7; unclear D gene. Germline values: CDR1 SGHRS, CDR2 YFSETQ. With 3 bases removed from V and 7 bases from J, the gap between germline ends came to 8 bases. The CDR3 extends over 11 amino acids. CDR3 bases: TGCGCCAGCAGCTCTCACGGTGAGCAGTACTTC. It yields the protein CASSSHGEQYF.

V gene TRBV13 combines with J gene TRBJ2-3; possible D gene TRBD1, 5 bases. V lost 1 base and J lost 0, with 8 bases in between. CDR1 and CDR2 from the germline V gene are PRHDT and FYEKMQ (reference sequence). The CDR3 runs to 15 residues. CDR3 nucleotide sequence: TGTGCCAGCAGCTTAGCCCCAGGGAGCACAGATACGCAGTATTTT. Translation: CASSLAPGSTDTQYF. The complete variable domain, with remaining parts taken from reference TRBV13 and TRBJ2-3, reads AAGVIQSPRHLIKEKRETATLKCYPIPRHDTVYWYQQGPGQDPQFLISFYEKMQSDKGSIPDRFSAQQFSDYHSELNMSSLELGDSALYFCASSLAPGSTDTQYFGPGTRLTVL.

V usage is TRBV7-6 and J usage is TRBJ2-5; 10 bases map to TRBD2. Trimming at V came to 2 bases and at J to 3 bases, leaving 6 bases not matched to a gene. The CDR3 consists of 16 residues. Germline lookup yields CDR1 SGHVS and CDR2 FNYEAQ. The CDR3 region is CASSLRSGGTKETQYF. The DNA of the CDR3 is TGTGCCAGCAGCTTACGTAGCGGGGGGACCAAAGAGACCCAGTACTTC.

The chain has TRBV2 and TRBJ2-7; 10 bases fit TRBD1. In germline, CDR1 is SNHLY, CDR2 FYNNEI. CDR3 size: 14 residues. Losses at the gene ends were 6 bases for V and 4 bases for J; bases not matched to a gene: 6. Here the CDR3 reads CASSRGTGEYEQYF. In nucleotides, the CDR3 is TGTGCCAGCAGCCGCGGGACAGGGGAGTACGAGCAGTACTTC.

The chain combines TRBV9 with TRBJ2-1; D perhaps matches TRBD2 (5 bases). This CDR3 contains 14 residues. CDR1 and CDR2 from the germline V gene are SGDLS and YYNGEE. The V end lost 4 bases, the J end lost 6 bases, and 14 bases lay between the germline ends. The CDR3 sequence: CASSSRFEGNEQFF. The CDR3, as DNA: TGTGCCAGCAGCTCCCGTTTTGAGGGCAATGAGCAGTTCTTC.

The CDR3 here is CASSLQTGGAGYEQYF. The CDR3 coding sequence is TGTGCCAGCAGCCTTCAGACAGGGGGCGCGGGCTACGAGCAGTACTTC. The V and J genes are TRBV4-2 and TRBJ2-7; the match to TRBD1 covers 10 bases. Germline V gene data show CDR1 as LGHNA and CDR2 as YNFKEQ. The CDR3 sequence is 16 residues long. The trim removed 4 bases at V and 3 bases at J, leaving 9 bases unmatched.

V and J are TRBV2 and TRBJ1-2, with TRBD1 identical over 8 bases. From germline, CDR1 is SNHLY and CDR2 FYNNEI. The CDR3 spans 13 residues. The V gene end was trimmed by 10 bases and the J gene end by 7 bases; junction bases not matched to a gene: 11. The CDR3 sequence is CANHRTGYAGYTF. As DNA, the CDR3 is TGTGCCAATCATCGGACAGGGTATGCTGGCTACACCTTC.

The V and J genes are TRBV11-3 and TRBJ2-3, with 14 bases aligning to TRBD2. The CDR3 loop spans 18 amino acids. Germline CDR1 SGHNT, CDR2 YENEEA. V gave up 3 bases and J gave up 4 bases; unmatched junction bases: 9. The DNA of the CDR3 is TGTGCCAGCAGCTTCGCCTCAAGACTAGCGGGGGGGCCAGATACGCAGTATTTT. It specifies CASSFASRLAGGPDTQYF.

This sequence joins TRBV28 and TRBJ2-1, with D possibly being TRBD2 (5 bases). This CDR3 is built from 11 residues. Germline CDR1 and CDR2: MDHEN and SYDVKM. The CDR3 DNA reads TGTGAACTAGACTCCTACAATGAGCAGTTCTTC. Encoded protein: CELDSYNEQFF.

The chain uses TRBV30 and TRBJ1-6, with TRBD1 matching over 7 bases. Germline CDR1 reads GTSNPN; CDR2 reads SVGIG (reference sequence). The J segment lost 7 bases and the V segment lost 8 bases, leaving 11 bases of the junction unmatched. The CDR3 totals 14 residues. The CDR3 region is CAGHFGTVNSPLHF. The CDR3, as DNA: TGTGCCGGCCATTTCGGGACAGTCAATTCACCCCTCCACTTT.

The gene calls are TRBV14 and TRBJ1-2; D unclear. This CDR3 is built from 15 residues. Germline V CDR1 and CDR2: SGHDN, FVKESK. Deletions cut 0 bases from V and 7 bases from J, with 15 bases between. The CDR3 sequence is CASSQDLGSAAGYTF. The CDR3 region has the DNA TGTGCCAGCAGCCAAGACCTCGGCTCGGCTGCTGGCTACACCTTC.

The J gene is TRBJ2-1, the V gene TRBV19, with TRBD2 as a possible D gene (6 bases). The CDR3 is 14 residues long. Germline lookup yields CDR1 LNHDA and CDR2 SQIVND (reference sequence). With 6 bases removed from V and 2 bases from J, the gap between germline ends came to 11 bases. The CDR3 nucleotides read TGTGCCAGTAGGGTGGGAGGAACCTACAATGAGCAGTTCTTC. It is translated as CASRVGGTYNEQFF. Supplemented by reference TRBV19 and TRBJ2-1, the full variable domain reads DGGITQSPKYLFRKEGQNVTLSCEQNLNHDAMYWYRQDPGQGLRLIYYSQIVNDFQKGDIAEGYSVSREKKESFPLTVTSAQKNPTAFYLCASRVGGTYNEQFFGPGTRLTVL.

The chain has TRBV28 and TRBJ2-2; the match to TRBD2 covers 9 bases. The CDR3 is made up of 15 amino acids. V lost 2 bases to trimming and J lost 4 bases; unmatched junction nucleotides: 2. The germline V gene has CDR1 MDHEN and CDR2 SYDVKM. In nucleotides, the CDR3 is TGTGCCAGCAGTTTACTAGCGGGGCCCACCGGGGAGCTGTTTTTT. Its translation: CASSLLAGPTGELFF.

This clone was observed a handful of times. The chain combines TRBV25-1 with TRBJ1-2; TRBD1 matches at 11 bases. Germline V lookup: CDR1 MGHDK, CDR2 SYGVNS. The trim removed 4 bases at V and 8 bases at J, leaving 15 bases unmatched. The CDR3 is made up of 17 amino acids. Here the CDR3 reads CASSALGQGAILGGYTF. The CDR3 bases are TGTGCCAGCAGTGCACTAGGACAGGGGGCGATTTTGGGGGGCTACACCTTC.

The CDR3 region is CASSSQREVGDTQYF. CDR3 bases: TGTGCCAGCAGTTCTCAGCGGGAGGTTGGAGATACGCAGTATTTT. The chain has TRBV28 and TRBJ2-3; 9 nucleotides match TRBD2. The CDR3 covers 15 residues. Germline CDR1 and CDR2: MDHEN and SYDVKM. Germline trimming cut 4 bases from V and 5 bases from J; bases unmatched to any gene: 7.

This clone was seen only once. The chain has TRBV30 and TRBJ1-4; 7 nucleotides line up with TRBD1. CDR3 length: 13 residues. Germline lookup yields CDR1 GTSNPN and CDR2 SVGIG (reference sequence). V lost 5 bases to trimming and J lost 7 bases; unmatched junction nucleotides: 7. The CDR3 sequence: CAWGRQGGEKLFF. DNA for the CDR3: TGTGCCTGGGGGCGGCAGGGGGGTGAAAAACTGTTTTTT.

This clone appeared a single time. V and J are TRBV12-5 and TRBJ1-6; the D gene is possibly TRBD1 (5 bases). Trimming took 4 bases from V and 6 from J, leaving 10 bases between them. CDR3 length equals 14 residues. CDR1 is LGHNT, CDR2 FRNRAP, per germline. The CDR3 sequence is CASGSGHSNSPLHF. The CDR3 DNA reads as TGTGCTAGTGGTTCCGGACATTCTAATTCACCCCTCCACTTT.

V and J are TRBV11-2 and TRBJ1-5; D is uncertain. The CDR3 runs 15 residues. V gave up 0 bases and J gave up 7 bases, with 13 bases separating them. CDR1 SGHAT and CDR2 FQNNGV come from the germline V gene. The CDR3 spells CASSLDRGGSQPQHF. The CDR3, as DNA: TGTGCCAGCAGCTTAGATCGGGGAGGTAGCCAGCCCCAGCATTTT.